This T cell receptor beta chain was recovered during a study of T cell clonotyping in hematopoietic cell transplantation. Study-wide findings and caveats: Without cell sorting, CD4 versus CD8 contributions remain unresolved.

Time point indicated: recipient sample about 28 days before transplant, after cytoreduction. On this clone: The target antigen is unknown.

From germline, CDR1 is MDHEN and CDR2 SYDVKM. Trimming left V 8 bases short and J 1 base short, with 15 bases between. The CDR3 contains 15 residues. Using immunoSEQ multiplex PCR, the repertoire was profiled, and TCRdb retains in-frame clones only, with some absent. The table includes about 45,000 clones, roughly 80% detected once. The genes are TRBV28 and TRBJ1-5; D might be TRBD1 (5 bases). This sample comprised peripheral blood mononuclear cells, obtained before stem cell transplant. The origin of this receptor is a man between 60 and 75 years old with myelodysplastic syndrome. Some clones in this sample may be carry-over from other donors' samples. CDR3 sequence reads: CASAIGGGSNQPQHF. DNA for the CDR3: TGTGCCAGCGCTATTGGTGGGGGGAGCAATCAGCCCCAGCATTTT.